The next 19 T cell receptor beta chains were all read from a single sample in a study of cytomegalovirus exposure and HLA in healthy donors. Use of 60 Vbeta and 13 Jbeta primers characterized the PCR. Profiled with immunoSEQ multiplex PCR; TCRdb holds only in-frame clones, not every one. The table includes around 150,000 clones, roughly three quarters detected once. The sample consisted of PBMCs. All receptors come from a man aged 18 to 30 in good health and CMV-seropositive.

The gene calls are TRBV15 and TRBJ2-6; no reliable D call. Germline V gene sequence: CDR1 LNHNV, CDR2 YYDKDF (reference sequence). V was trimmed by 0 bases and J by 1 base, leaving 4 bases between them. CDR3 size: 15 residues. CDR3 loop: CATSRERSGANVLTF. In DNA, the CDR3 is TGTGCCACCAGCAGAGAGCGGTCTGGGGCCAACGTCCTGACTTTC. The whole variable domain, remainder taken from reference TRBV15 and TRBJ2-6, is DAMVIQNPRYQVTQFGKPVTLSCSQTLNHNVMYWYQQKSSQAPKLLFHYYDKDFNNEADTPDNFQSRRPNTSFCFLDIRSPGLGDTAMYLCATSRERSGANVLTFGAGSRLTVL.

The table lists this clone with a count of one. This chain uses TRBV6-1 with TRBJ1-5; TRBD1 aligns across 7 bases. V gave up 8 bases and J gave up 3 bases; unmatched junction bases: 10. The CDR3 extends over 15 amino acids. The germline CDR1 and CDR2 sequences are MNHNS and SASEGT. The chain's CDR3 is CASGGGQAFNQPQHF. CDR3 in DNA: TGTGCCAGCGGGGGTGGACAGGCATTCAATCAGCCCCAGCATTTT.

This clone was counted between two and nine times. DNA of the CDR3: TGTGCCTGGACGGGTGGGGGGTTGCAGACCCAGTACTTC. This codes for CAWTGGGLQTQYF. The V gene is TRBV30, the J gene TRBJ2-5, with D possibly being TRBD2 (6 bases). With 4 bases removed from V and 6 bases from J, the gap between germline ends came to 15 bases. The CDR3 has 13 amino acids. Germline V gene sequence: CDR1 GTSNPN, CDR2 SVGIG (reference sequence).

The J gene is TRBJ2-7, the V gene TRBV27; D gene ambiguous. The germline CDR1 and CDR2 sequences are MNHEY and SMNVEV (reference sequence). Deletions cut 10 bases from V and 4 bases from J, with 26 bases between. This CDR3 spans 16 amino acids. The CDR3 here is CANPTPQMKKTYEQYV. DNA of the CDR3: TGTGCCAATCCAACCCCCCAGATGAAGAAGACTTACGAGCAGTACGTC.

The rearrangement uses TRBV7-8 and TRBJ2-1, with 8 positions matching TRBD2. Germline CDR1 SGHVS, CDR2 FQNEAQ. J gave up 3 bases and V 4 bases, and 8 bases lay outside the gene matches. The CDR3 spans 16 residues. CDR3 amino acids: CASSSLAGSIYNEQFF. DNA of the CDR3: TGTGCCAGCAGCTCTTTAGCGGGAAGCATCTACAATGAGCAGTTCTTC.

The chain links TRBV27 to TRBJ2-1; 12 nucleotides agree with TRBD2. CDR1 and CDR2 from the germline V gene are MNHEY and SMNVEV (reference sequence). V lost 5 bases and J lost 12; bases outside the gene matches: 5. The CDR3 runs to 13 residues. CDR3 in amino acids: CASSDLAGGWQFF. The CDR3 nucleotides are TGTGCCAGCAGTGACCTAGCGGGAGGGTGGCAGTTCTTC.

The rearrangement joins TRBV11-2 to TRBJ2-3; D is unclear. Trimming shortened V by 5 bases and J by 4 bases, and 7 bases separated the two germline ends. The CDR3 consists of 12 residues. CDR1 is SGHAT and CDR2 is FQNNGV in the germline V gene. The CDR3 DNA is TGTGCCAGCAGCCTTACATCAGATACGCAGTATTTT. The encoded protein is CASSLTSDTQYF.

The chain combines TRBV12-5 with TRBJ1-2; 10 bases fit TRBD1. Germline V gene lookup returns CDR1 LGHNT and CDR2 FRNRAP. V was clipped by 5 bases and J by 3 bases; unmatched bases: 9. There are 16 residues in the CDR3. CDR3 protein: CASGGRTGGYDYGYTF. CDR3 sequence (DNA): TGTGCTAGTGGTGGTCGGACAGGGGGATATGACTATGGCTACACCTTC.

The rearrangement joins TRBV5-1 to TRBJ1-6; the match to TRBD1 covers 7 bases. Germline assignment: CDR1 SGHRS and CDR2 YFSETQ. Losses at the gene ends were 4 bases for V and 7 bases for J; bases not matched to a gene: 5. This CDR3 contains 14 residues. The CDR3 spells CASSRGTENSPLHF. The CDR3 nucleotides read TGCGCCAGCAGCCGGGGGACAGAGAATTCACCCCTCCACTTT.

The V gene is TRBV11-3, the J gene TRBJ2-7; 10 bases line up with TRBD2. Germline V lookup: CDR1 SGHNT, CDR2 YENEEA. The CDR3 runs to 14 residues. The junction had 7 bases not matched to a gene; V was cut back by 4 bases and J by 7 bases. The CDR3 bases are TGTGCCAGCAGCTCCCCTAGCGGGAGTGGGGAGCAGTACGTC. Translated, it gives CASSSPSGSGEQYV.

This clone was counted between two and nine times. V and J are TRBV6-1 and TRBJ1-4; TRBD1 is a possible D gene (6 bases). The CDR3 loop spans 13 amino acids. Germline V gene lookup returns CDR1 MNHNS and CDR2 SASEGT. V lost 4 bases, J lost 8 bases, and 11 bases lay in between. Here the CDR3 reads CASSVNREEKLFF. CDR3 nucleotide sequence: TGTGCCAGCAGTGTGAACAGGGAAGAAAAACTGTTTTTT.

The chain combines TRBV2 with TRBJ1-1; 8 bases fit TRBD1. CDR3 length equals 15 residues. J was trimmed by 5 bases and V by 0 bases; bases with no gene match: 5. Germline CDR1 and CDR2: SNHLY and FYNNEI. CDR3 DNA sequence: TGTGCCAGCAGTGAAGCGCCGACAGGGGTGACTGAAGCTTTCTTT. Encoded protein: CASSEAPTGVTEAFF.

The V and J genes are TRBV14 and TRBJ2-5, with TRBD2 identical over 9 bases. The CDR3 totals 15 residues. V lost 4 bases to trimming and J lost 3 bases; unmatched junction nucleotides: 6. The V gene's germline CDR1 is SGHDN and CDR2 FVKESK. The CDR3 loop is CASSPLLAGEETQYF. The CDR3 DNA is TGTGCCAGCAGCCCACTATTAGCGGGAGAAGAGACCCAGTACTTC. The complete variable domain, with remaining parts taken from reference TRBV14 and TRBJ2-5, reads EAGVTQFPSHSVIEKGQTVTLRCDPISGHDNLYWYRRVMGKEIKFLLHFVKESKQDESGMPNNRFLAERTGGTYSTLKVQPAELEDSGVYFCASSPLLAGEETQYFGPGTRLLVL.

About this clone itself: In the same sample, other DNA sequences code for this CDR3. This chain uses TRBV2 with TRBJ2-5, with 16 bases fitting TRBD2. V lost 6 bases to trimming and J lost 2 bases; unmatched junction nucleotides: 3. This CDR3 region has 16 residues. Germline V gives CDR1 SNHLY, CDR2 FYNNEI. The CDR3 sequence: CASSTGLAGGQETQYF. CDR3 bases: TGTGCCAGCAGCACGGGACTAGCGGGAGGGCAAGAGACCCAGTACTTC.

V is TRBV28 and J is TRBJ1-2, with a weak D call TRBD1 (6 bases). Germline CDR1 MDHEN, CDR2 SYDVKM. The CDR3 covers 14 residues. The V gene lost 7 bases and the J gene lost 8 bases, with 20 bases spanning the gap. The CDR3 loop reads CASNRDRTYVGYTF. CDR3 bases: TGTGCCAGCAACCGTGACAGGACCTATGTCGGCTACACCTTC.

This chain connects TRBV30 to TRBJ2-5; the D is unclear. Looked up from germline, CDR1 is GTSNPN and CDR2 is SVGIG (reference sequence). V lost 4 bases, J lost 4 bases, and 10 bases lay in between. The CDR3 totals 12 residues. DNA for the CDR3: TGTGCCTGGACGGGTGTGGCAGAGACCCAGTACTTC. It translates to CAWTGVAETQYF.

This sequence joins TRBV19 and TRBJ2-2, with D hard to call. Deletions cut 3 bases from V and 2 bases from J, with 13 bases between. CDR3 length: 16 amino acids. Germline V lookup: CDR1 LNHDA, CDR2 SQIVND (reference sequence). The CDR3 DNA reads as TGTGCCAGTAGTATTTTAAGCCTTTCCAACACCGGGGAGCTGTTTTTT. Encoded protein: CASSILSLSNTGELFF.

The chain carries TRBV9 and TRBJ2-3; tentative D call: TRBD2 (6 bases). CDR3 length: 17 amino acids. Trimming took 0 bases from V and 0 from J, leaving 14 bases between them. The germline V gene has CDR1 SGDLS and CDR2 YYNGEE. In DNA, the CDR3 is TGTGCCAGCAGCGTAGGGGGACTTCCATCTAGCACAGATACGCAGTATTTT. Its translation: CASSVGGLPSSTDTQYF.

The genes are TRBV2 and TRBJ1-2; the D is unclear. Trimming pared 9 bases from V and 5 bases from J, leaving 16 bases between. The germline gives CDR1 SNHLY, CDR2 FYNNEI. CDR3 length equals 13 residues. The CDR3 sequence: CASKYSNTYGYTF. The CDR3 DNA sequence: TGTGCCAGTAAATACTCGAATACTTATGGCTACACCTTC. Using reference TRBV2 and TRBJ1-2 for the parts outside the CDR3, the full variable domain is EPEVTQTPSHQVTQMGQEVILRCVPISNHLYFYWYRQILGQKVEFLVSFYNNEISEKSEIFDDQFSVERPDGSNFTLKIRSTKLEDSAMYFCASKYSNTYGYTFGSGTRLTVV.